Below, 8 T cell receptor beta chains from the same sample are listed, as sequenced in a study of blood T cells in healthy people across ages. It was with a sample-barcoded 5' primer and a J-beta primer mix that a second PCR of roughly 7 to 12 cycles was run. TCRdb analysed the 5' RACE reads with MiXCR anew, one entry per CDR3 protein. The sample has hundreds of thousands of distinct CDR3 sequences; roughly 30% are singletons. Sequencing was carried out using blood. Receptors originate from a woman of 80 years or more in good health.

This clonotype was detected ten times or more. The V and J genes are TRBV10-3 and TRBJ1-5; 7 nucleotides line up with TRBD1. Trimming at V came to 2 bases and at J to 6 bases, leaving 1 base not matched to a gene. The CDR3 is 13 residues long. CDR1 ENHRY and CDR2 SYGVKD come from the germline V gene. CDR3 DNA sequence: TGTGCCATCAGTGAGGACAGGGCTCAGCCCCAGCATTTT. Translating it yields CAISEDRAQPQHF.

This clonotype was recorded a few times. Here the CDR3 DNA reads TGTGCCAGCAGCTCAACCGGGACCTTCTATAGCAATCAGCCCCAGCATTTT. Its translation is CASSSTGTFYSNQPQHF. The rearrangement uses TRBV11-2 and TRBJ1-5; D might be TRBD1 (5 bases). The CDR3 length is 17 residues. The V gene's germline CDR1 is SGHAT and CDR2 FQNNGV. Trimming stripped 4 bases from V and 0 bases from J, with 16 bases between.

This chain joins TRBV7-9 and TRBJ1-2, with no clear D. The V and J ends lost 1 base and 6 bases respectively, with 6 bases between them. The CDR3 consists of 12 residues. Looked up from germline, CDR1 is SEHNR and CDR2 is FQNEAQ (reference sequence). CDR3 sequence (DNA): TGTGCCAGCAGCTTAGGGGTCAATGGCTACACCTTC. It specifies CASSLGVNGYTF.

The chain employs TRBV29-1 and TRBJ2-6; D remains unclear. V lost 4 bases and J 2 bases, leaving 6 bases between the germline ends. The length of the CDR3 is 13 residues. Germline V gene sequence: CDR1 SQVTM, CDR2 ANQGSEA. The CDR3 is CSVGEAGANVLTF. CDR3 coding DNA: TGCAGCGTTGGAGAAGCTGGGGCCAACGTCCTGACTTTC.

This clonotype was picked up many times. The chain joins TRBV29-1 to TRBJ2-4; D may match TRBD1 or TRBD2 (5 bases each). The CDR3 totals 12 residues. Germline values: CDR1 SQVTM, CDR2 ANQGSEA. The V gene lost 7 bases and the J gene lost 9 bases, with 16 bases spanning the gap. Here the CDR3 DNA reads TGCAGCGGAGGGGAGAGGGGAAGCATTCAGTACTTC. The encoded protein is CSGGERGSIQYF.

This clonotype has just one count. The chain has TRBV6-2 or TRBV6-3 and TRBJ2-1; tentative D call: TRBD2 (6 bases). CDR3 size: 16 residues. With 6 bases removed from V and 3 bases from J, the gap between germline ends came to 18 bases. The germline V gene has CDR1 MNHEY and CDR2 SVGEGT. The CDR3 DNA follows: TGTGCCAGCAGACTATTAACGGAGGGTTACTACAATGAGCAGTTCTTC. Residues: CASRLLTEGYYNEQFF.

Of note for this clonotype: At one of its ends the junction is not consistent with the germline gene, which may arise from a read error. The J gene is TRBJ2-6, the V gene TRBV6-6; TRBD2 matches 7 bases. The CDR3 totals 17 residues. CDR1 is MNHNY, CDR2 SVGAGI, per germline (reference sequence). The CDR3 reads CAISEWEGNSGANVLTF. The CDR3 nucleotides are TGTGCCATCAGTGAGTGGGAGGGAAACTCTGGGGCCAACGTCCTGACTTTC.

This clonotype was recorded many times. The chain couples TRBV6-2 or TRBV6-3 to TRBJ2-7; D remains ambiguous. Germline CDR1 MNHEY, CDR2 SVGEGT. V was clipped by 2 bases and J by 2 bases, with 10 bases between them. CDR3 length: 14 residues. CDR3 coding DNA: TGTGCCAGCAGTTACCCCGGTAATACCTACGAGCAGTACTTC. Protein product: CASSYPGNTYEQYF.